Described below is a single T cell receptor (beta chain) sequence and its context. This clone was counted a few times. The target of this receptor is not known. No base quality values were provided; no much bigger clone lies one nucleotide off. The sample originates from a study of shared clonotypes between healthy human individuals (dated by TCRdb to 2018 to 2020). Regarding the complete study: Two women and a few men aged 18 to 49 years were included in the cohort. For each donor, CD4 naive and CD4 memory were each given three plates, CD8 naive was given two plates, and CD8 memory was given one plate. To estimate repertoire size and how much clonotypes are shared between individuals, the study performed deep sequencing of blood TCR repertoires from 4 to 6 healthy adults. To increase sequencing depth and limit assay-specific biases, different laboratories used diverse techniques to prepare libraries and sequence TCR repertoires. Leukapheresis yielded between about 0.94 and 9 billion PBMCs per donor.

The donors were healthy, HIV-negative adults who had no recently reported acute infections or vaccinations. Every donor was a Caucasian adult residing in Nashville, Tennessee, USA. CD4+ T cells were enriched by magnetic negative selection, after which naive cells were positively selected on CD45RA and the negative fraction was taken as the memory subset. Blood was collected by leukapheresis, and PBMCs were isolated by Ficoll-Histopaque density gradient centrifugation and then cryopreserved in liquid nitrogen vapor phase. Analytical flow cytometry was used to check the purity and quantity of each magnetically sorted T cell population. From each sorted fraction, genomic DNA was isolated and quantified by UV absorbance on a Nanodrop 2000c. Using the deep immunoSEQ assay, TCR CDR3 regions were amplified from genomic DNA by multiplex PCR. Genomic DNA extracted from each cell subset was distributed evenly over all wells of several immunoSEQ 96-well plates, and each plate served as one replicate. For sorted subsets, roughly 200 ng of genomic DNA, equivalent to 30,000 or so T cell genomes, went into each replicate PCR. The purified libraries were quantified using a Qubit 3.0 fluorometer, sized with a Bioanalyzer 2100, and then quantified again using the KAPA Library Quantification kit. Every immunoSEQ 96-well plate was sequenced on a dedicated single-read 150-cycle Illumina NextSeq 550 flow cell. In the authors' own workflow: Because only junctional sequences without quality scores were contained in the immunoSEQ output, filtering matching that applied to full-length reads could not be performed. To assign V/J genes and CDR3, sequences were annotated against IMGT germline references using PyIR, a Python wrapper for IgBLAST v1.9. Reads were removed for weak V/J assignments (E-value above 1e-6), missing CDR3, stop codons, out-of-frame junctions, or ambiguous translated residues. A V3J clonotype was defined by an identical inferred V gene, J gene, and CDR3 amino acid sequence. The percentage overlap between two repertoires was calculated by dividing the number of shared unique clonotypes by the size of the smaller repertoire. Three approaches were used to assess repertoire richness: RTK rarefaction, the Chao1 estimator, and Recon v2.1 estimates of unobserved clonotypes. OLGA was used to compute generation probabilities for all TCRbeta clonotypes that the gDNA method yielded from several donors. TCRdb limited this immuneACCESS table to in-frame rearrangements with V and J called. A share of clones is missing; checked studies link under half to unresolved V genes, and the rest is unexplained. D and trimming come from the DNA, and the V and J calls and clone size come from that table. In all, the sample holds about 980,000 clones, and 60% to 85% of those were seen once. Together, the top ten hold over 1.3% of the sample.

The full study reports these points: Larger estimated clonotype richness was generally found for naive subsets than for memory subsets. The small number of donors limited the genetic and exposure-history diversity represented. Based on pairwise subsampling, the degree of clonotype sharing among donors was expected to be affected by sequencing depth. Higher generation probabilities were observed for clonotypes shared by all four sorted-subset donors than for non-shared clonotypes. Sampling was limited to blood, and TCR repertoires in tissue likely differ from TCR repertoires in blood. Rarefaction of sorted-subset datasets indicated incomplete sequencing despite the large sequencing depth. Sharing across a handful of donors was observed for 5% to 6.5% of naive CD4, 3.5% of naive CD8, over 2% of memory CD4, and roughly 0.4% of memory CD8 clonotypes.

From the germline V gene (reference sequence), CDR1 is GTSNPN and CDR2 is SVGIG. Germline trimming amounts to 2 bases on V and 5 bases on J, with 4 as the count of junction bases outside the gene matches. Including cysteine and phenylalanine, the CDR3 has 13 amino acids. Only the CDR3 portion is preserved as DNA: 39 bases, with reading frame beginning at the first base. Sequencing used memory CD4+ T cells sorted from blood. The intended sense of this specimen's cell subset or site label: CD45RA-negative fraction. The TCR comes from a man aged 18 to 35 in good health. The chain joins TRBV30 to TRBJ2-5; TRBD1 lines up with 8 middle nucleotides. The nucleotide sequence reads as follows: TGTGCCTGGAGTTGGGCAGGGGGCGAGACCCAGTACTTC. It codes for CAWSWAGGETQYF.